This paragraph reports one T cell receptor (beta chain). Antigen: not known. Roughly 0.45 to 1 ug RNA was reverse transcribed with random hexamers. Using its own MiXCR run on the immunoSEQ multiplex PCR reads, TCRdb lists one record per CDR3 protein. The sample yields around 69,000 distinct CDR3 sequences, 90% to 95% seen once. The authors carried out high-throughput sequencing of TCR beta. They applied it to CD8+ and CD4+ T cells obtained from blood. The data originate from a study of CD8 T cells in Susac syndrome. Notes on the study in general: TCR sequencing and HLA analysis covered a relatively small number of individuals.

V was pared by 5 bases and J by 0 bases, with 4 bases between. Per the germline V gene, CDR1 is DFQATT and CDR2 is SNEGSKA (reference sequence). The length of the CDR3 is 11 residues. The sample consisted of CD8+ T cells from PBMCs. V gene TRBV20-1 combines with J gene TRBJ1-1, with unresolved D. The sequence was obtained from a human donor with Susac syndrome. In nucleotides, the CDR3 is TGCAGTGCTCTCGTGAACACTGAAGCTTTCTTT. It encodes CSALVNTEAFF.